What follows are 29 T cell receptor beta chains derived from one specimen sequenced in a study of tumor-infiltrating lymphocytes in primary liver carcinoma. Unsorted bulk tissue, roughly 19-33 mg of it, served as the source for co-extraction of RNA and DNA. The researchers produced TCR beta cDNA from approximately 460 ng total RNA with a constant-region primer. TCR beta libraries came from three nested multiplex PCR rounds using slightly modified ARM-PCR. A C-beta reverse primer and TRBV1-TRBV30 forward primers served in each of the first two PCR rounds, at approximately 10 cycles apiece. From the multiplex PCR reads, TCRdb called clonotypes with MiXCR, one entry per CDR3 protein. The data show some 87,000 distinct CDR3 sequences, approximately 68% seen once. Sequenced input: tumor-adjacent normal liver tissue. The receptors come from a man aged 40-49 years with primary liver carcinoma and hepatitis B virus infection.

On this clonotype itself: A junction boundary mismatches the germline segment, possibly from a read error. The V and J genes are TRBV20-1 and TRBJ2-1, with D perhaps matching TRBD2 (5 bases). CDR3 length: 13 residues. CDR1 is DFQATT, CDR2 SNEGSKA, per germline (reference sequence). CDR3 sequence reads: CSTRTLRNNEQFF. CDR3 bases: TGCAGTACTAGAACCCTCCGGAACAATGAGCAGTTCTTC.

On this clonotype itself: A single base separates this from a much larger clone, so it may be a read error. The V call is TRBV2, the J call TRBJ2-7; 11 nucleotides line up with TRBD2. V dropped 6 bases and J dropped 5; count of bases not matched to a gene: 9. This CDR3 has 15 amino acids. Per the germline V gene, CDR1 is SNHLY and CDR2 is FYNNEI. The DNA of the CDR3 is TGTGCCAGCAGGTTTTCACTAGCGGGAGTTGACGAGCAGTACTTC. This sequence encodes CASRFSLAGVDEQYF.

This sequence joins TRBV6-5 and TRBJ2-7; 7 bases agree with TRBD1. V shed 3 bases, J shed 1 base, and the junction held 15 bases outside the gene matches. This CDR3 has 18 residues. From germline, CDR1 is MNHEY and CDR2 SVGAGI. The CDR3 protein is CASSYSRGTEVRSYEQYF. The CDR3 bases are TGTGCCAGCAGTTATTCGAGGGGGACAGAGGTTCGATCCTACGAGCAGTACTTC.

The V gene is TRBV29-1, the J gene TRBJ2-1, with TRBD1 as a possible D gene (6 bases). The germline V and J ends were trimmed by 0 bases and 5 bases, with 14 bases remaining between them. The CDR3 runs to 15 residues. Germline CDR1 and CDR2: SQVTM and ANQGSEA. The chain's CDR3 is CSVEDHKGVDNEQFF. CDR3 nucleotide sequence: TGCAGCGTTGAAGACCACAAGGGGGTGGACAATGAGCAGTTCTTC.

Points on this clonotype: This clone may be a read error of a much larger clone one base away. This sequence joins TRBV6-6 and TRBJ1-1; D not resolved. The V end was cut by 7 bases, the J end by 4 bases, with 19 bases between. The CDR3 runs to 15 residues. Germline CDR1 is MNHNY and CDR2 is SVGAGI (reference sequence). The CDR3 DNA follows: TGTGCCAGCAATCCGAAAGCCGGATGGGGCACTGAAGCTTTCTTT. This encodes CASNPKAGWGTEAFF.

With regard to this clonotype: One junction end disagrees with the germline gene, perhaps due to a read error. CDR3: CASSFRGLAFYNEQLF. The CDR3 region has the DNA TGTGCAAGCAGCTTTCGGGGACTAGCGTTCTACAATGAGCAGCTCTTC. The V gene is TRBV5-6, the J gene TRBJ2-1, with 10 bases that match TRBD2. Germline V gene data show CDR1 as SGHDT and CDR2 as YYEEEE. The CDR3 length is 16 residues. The full variable domain, completed using reference TRBV5-6 and TRBJ2-1, is DAGVTQSPTHLIKTRGQQVTLRCSPKSGHDTVSWYQQALGQGPQFIFQYYEEEERQRGNFPDRFSGHQFPNYSSELNVNALLLGDSALYLCASSFRGLAFYNEQLFGPGTRLTVL.

This clonotype was seen repeatedly, ten times or more. The DNA for the CDR3 is TGTGCCAGCAGCCCCAAAGCGGGGGCAGATACGCAGTATTTT. Amino acid sequence: CASSPKAGADTQYF. The V gene is TRBV5-4, the J gene TRBJ2-3; 8 nucleotides match TRBD2. V was clipped by 4 bases and J by 4 bases; unmatched bases: 5. In germline, CDR1 is SGHNT, CDR2 YYREEE (reference sequence). CDR3 length: 14 residues.

This clonotype has more than one count but fewer than ten. This may arise from a read error, as a much more abundant clone is one base away. The rearrangement uses TRBV6-1 and TRBJ2-7; the D is unclear. Germline loops: CDR1 MNHNS, CDR2 SASEGT. The V end was cut by 5 bases, the J end by 6 bases, with 17 bases between. The CDR3 spans 14 residues. The CDR3 DNA follows: TGTGCCAGCAGTCAATCACTGGGCCTCTGCGAGCAGTACTTC. As protein: CASSQSLGLCEQYF.

This clonotype was seen a few times. This sequence joins TRBV11-1 and TRBJ2-1; 14 nucleotides align to TRBD2. The trim removed 5 bases at V and 10 bases at J, leaving 10 bases unmatched. Germline CDR1 SGHAT, CDR2 FQDESV (reference sequence). The length of the CDR3 is 16 residues. CDR3 in amino acids: CASSPRGLAGVGEQFF. The CDR3 coding sequence is TGTGCCAGCAGCCCCCGGGGACTAGCGGGAGTCGGGGAGCAGTTCTTC.

Worth noting for this clonotype: This CDR3 is missing its conserved last phenylalanine or tryptophan, likely due to a read error. V is TRBV13 and J is TRBJ2-2; 12 bases line up with TRBD2. Germline lookup yields CDR1 PRHDT and CDR2 FYEKMQ (reference sequence). The CDR3 consists of 18 residues. The CDR3 region is CAGSLLQLAGGPNGELFI. The CDR3 DNA reads as TGTGCCGGCAGCTTACTGCAGCTAGCGGGAGGGCCTAACGGGGAGCTGTTTATT.

Of note for this clonotype: This may be a read error, as it is one base from a much larger clone. The chain carries TRBV6-5 and TRBJ2-7; D not resolved. This CDR3 has 12 residues. V was trimmed by 5 bases and J by 4 bases, leaving 9 bases between them. The V gene's germline CDR1 is MNHEY and CDR2 SVGAGI. The CDR3: CASSNGQYEQYF. The CDR3 bases are TGTGCCAGCAGTAACGGGCAGTACGAGCAGTACTTC.

The chain carries TRBV4-2 and TRBJ2-1; possible D gene TRBD2, 5 bases. Trimming removed 4 bases at V and 2 bases at J, with 15 bases between. The CDR3 contains 16 residues. Germline CDR1 is LGHNA and CDR2 is YNFKEQ. CDR3: CASSRQLTGTYNEQFF. The CDR3 region has the DNA TGTGCCAGCAGCCGACAACTAACGGGAACCTACAATGAGCAGTTCTTC.

In DNA form, the CDR3 reads TGTGCCAGCAGCAAAGACGGGACTAGCGGGGAAAGCTCCTACAATGAGCAGTTCTTC. Residues: CASSKDGTSGESSYNEQFF. The gene calls are TRBV21-1 and TRBJ2-1; the table names TRBD2, a call not compared with the DNA. TRBV21-1 is given as a pseudogene. This CDR3 is 19 amino acids long.

Of note for this clonotype: A read error may account for a junction end that differs from germline. The chain uses TRBV5-6 and TRBJ2-1, with D perhaps matching TRBD1 or TRBD2 (5 bases each). Germline V gene data show CDR1 as SGHDT and CDR2 as YYEEEE. This CDR3 comprises 14 residues. The CDR3 spells CASRFGAVGDEQFF. CDR3 coding DNA: TGTGCCAGCAGATTCGGGGCGGTGGGCGATGAGCAATTCTTC. Together with reference TRBV5-6 and TRBJ2-1, the CDR3 gives the full variable domain: DAGVTQSPTHLIKTRGQQVTLRCSPKSGHDTVSWYQQALGQGPQFIFQYYEEEERQRGNFPDRFSGHQFPNYSSELNVNALLLGDSALYLCASRFGAVGDEQFFGPGTRLTVL.

With respect to this clonotype: Its ends do not fully match the called genes, so a read error is possible. This chain uses TRBV11-2 with TRBJ2-7; 7 nucleotides match TRBD2. The CDR3 contains 15 residues. Germline CDR1 SGHAT, CDR2 FQNNGV. The CDR3 coding sequence is TGTGCCAGCAGCTTAGTACCGACTAGGGACTACGAGCAGCACTTC. It is translated as CASSLVPTRDYEQHF.

Details on this clonotype: This could be a read error, since a much larger clone is one nucleotide away. The chain links TRBV6-5 to TRBJ2-2; D unclear. The length of the CDR3 is 13 residues. Between the trimmed V and J ends, which lost 6 bases and 3 bases, there was a span of 8 bases. The V gene's germline CDR1 is MNHEY and CDR2 SVGAGI. CDR3 in DNA: TGTGCCAGCAGAGGTCTTTACACCGGGGAGCTGTTTTTT. It translates to CASRGLYTGELFF.

This clonotype was counted a few times. This rearrangement joins TRBV2 to TRBJ1-4; 7 nucleotides line up with TRBD1. The CDR3 length is 15 residues. The germline CDR1 and CDR2 sequences are SNHLY and FYNNEI. V lost 5 bases and J lost 5; bases outside the gene matches: 8. CDR3 sequence reads: CASSLFQGVNEKLFF. CDR3 nucleotide sequence: TGTGCCAGCAGTCTTTTCCAGGGGGTCAATGAAAAACTGTTTTTT. Full variable domain (remainder filled in from reference TRBV2 and TRBJ1-4): EPEVTQTPSHQVTQMGQEVILRCVPISNHLYFYWYRQILGQKVEFLVSFYNNEISEKSEIFDDQFSVERPDGSNFTLKIRSTKLEDSAMYFCASSLFQGVNEKLFFGSGTQLSVL.

With regard to this clonotype: A single base separates this from a much larger clone, so it may be a read error. The chain combines TRBV5-6 with TRBJ1-3; D not resolved. This CDR3 has 18 residues. The germline gives CDR1 SGHDT, CDR2 YYEEEE. Between the trimmed V and J ends, which lost 1 base and 0 bases, there was a span of 17 bases. The CDR3 nucleotides read TGTGCCAGCAGCTTGTTAGAAGCCGGTTCCCTCTCTGGAAACACCATATATTTT. As protein: CASSLLEAGSLSGNTIYF.

This clonotype is a singleton in its sample. Being one base from a much bigger clone, this may be a read error. This chain links TRBV4-1 with TRBJ2-1, with D perhaps given as TRBD1 or TRBD2 (5 bases each). The CDR3 is 14 amino acids. From germline, CDR1 is MGHRA and CDR2 YSYEKL. CDR3 sequence (DNA): TGCGGCAGCAGCCGGGACCCGAGCTACAATGAGCAGTTCTTC. Its translation: CGSSRDPSYNEQFF.

There are a few counts of this clonotype. This chain uses TRBV29-1 with TRBJ2-1; the match to TRBD1 covers 8 bases. Trimming took 6 bases from V and 9 from J; bases not matched to a gene: 10. The CDR3 spans 13 residues. Germline loops: CDR1 SQVTM, CDR2 ANQGSEA. Here the CDR3 DNA reads TGCAGCGTCGGACGGACAGGGTTGGGTGAGCAGTTCTTC. Translating it yields CSVGRTGLGEQFF.

Ten or more counts support this clonotype. The chain carries TRBV4-1 and TRBJ2-1; D is ambiguous. The CDR3 spans 11 residues. Between the trimmed V and J ends, which lost 1 base and 9 bases, there was a span of 4 bases. Looked up from germline, CDR1 is MGHRA and CDR2 is YSYEKL. CDR3 DNA sequence: TGCGCCAGCAGCCAAGCGACTGAGCAGTTCTTC. This translates into CASSQATEQFF.

Remarks on this clonotype: A read error may produce the germline difference seen at one junction end. The chain joins TRBV11-2 to TRBJ2-3; D remains unclear. The CDR3 length is 14 residues. CDR1 is SGHAT and CDR2 is FQNNGV in the germline V gene. The CDR3 loop is CAGSLERGIDAQYF. In DNA, the CDR3 is TGTGCCGGTAGCTTAGAAAGAGGCATAGATGCGCAGTATTTT.

Concerning this clonotype itself: At one of its ends the junction is not consistent with the germline gene, which may arise from a read error. The chain employs TRBV4-2 and TRBJ2-3; D not resolved. Germline V gene lookup returns CDR1 LGHNA and CDR2 YNFKEQ. This CDR3 has 14 residues. The CDR3 region has the DNA TGTACCAGTAGCCAAGAAGGTGCGGCAGATACGCAGTATTTT. Its translation is CTSSQEGAADTQYF.

This clonotype was observed many times. The V call is TRBV5-6, the J call TRBJ1-5; 9 positions agree with TRBD1. This CDR3 contains 16 residues. V shed 3 bases, J shed 5 bases, and the junction held 9 bases outside the gene matches. Per germline, CDR1 SGHDT and CDR2 YYEEEE. CDR3 protein: CASSYAGTGTDQPQHF. In DNA form, the CDR3 reads TGTGCCAGCAGCTACGCTGGGACAGGGACGGATCAGCCCCAGCATTTT.

Details on this clonotype: The germline gene is not matched at one end of the junction; a read error may be the cause. This sequence joins TRBV7-9 and TRBJ1-3; D unclear. CDR1 and CDR2 from the germline V gene are SEHNR and FQNEAQ (reference sequence). The CDR3 length is 13 residues. The CDR3 DNA is TGTGCCAGCAGCTCAGTCTCTGGAAACATCATATATTTT. Amino acid sequence: CASSSVSGNIIYF.

With regard to this clonotype: The conserved phenylalanine or tryptophan is not found at the CDR3 terminus, so this likely reflects a read error. It is unclear where the CDR3 begins or ends on the DNA, so no DNA is shown, and the CDR3 is as TCRdb lists it. This sequence joins TRBV29-1 and TRBJ2-2; the DNA was not compared with TRBD1, the D call given in the table. Germline loops: CDR1 SQVTM, CDR2 ANQGSEA. The CDR3 is 10 residues long, counting both termini. The CDR3 sequence: CSVGQGEQLC.

This clonotype was counted at least ten times. The gene calls are TRBV29-1 and TRBJ2-1; TRBD2 aligns across 9 bases. Germline-derived CDR1 and CDR2 are SQVTM and ANQGSEA. This CDR3 region has 19 residues. With V trimmed by 2 bases and J by 3 bases, 17 bases remained unmatched. The CDR3 here is CSVELGQGGTSGHYNEQFF. CDR3 DNA sequence: TGCAGCGTTGAACTTGGCCAGGGGGGAACTAGCGGGCACTACAATGAGCAGTTCTTC.

A note on this clonotype: The junction departs from the called germline gene at one end, perhaps through a read error. V is TRBV7-8 and J is TRBJ2-7; TRBD2 is a possible D gene (5 bases). The germline V gene encodes CDR1 SGHVS and CDR2 FQNEAQ. CDR3 length: 13 residues. The CDR3 loop is CASSLASRYEQYF. CDR3 nucleotide sequence: TGTGCCAGCAGTTTAGCGTCTAGGTACGAGCAGTACTTC.

This clonotype was counted many times. The chain links TRBV6-5 to TRBJ2-7; perhaps TRBD2 as D (5 bases). Germline CDR1 is MNHEY and CDR2 is SVGAGI. CDR3 length equals 13 residues. V shed 8 bases and J shed 5 bases, with 16 bases lying between them. CDR3 residues: CASRGLMHDEQYF. The CDR3 coding sequence is TGTGCCAGCCGAGGGTTGATGCATGACGAGCAGTACTTC.